This T cell receptor beta chain was retrieved from a study of response to subunit inactivated influenza vaccine. Overall study results and limits: Each seasonal influenza vaccination recruits few new T cells, the authors suggested.

This CDR3 region has 15 residues. About this clonotype itself: Its antigen remains unidentified.

MiXCR, run by TCRdb on the RT-PCR reads, gives a single entry per CDR3 protein. The sample has roughly 790,000 distinct CDR3 sequences, around 20% seen once; the top ten hold about 10%. The receptor's source is a man aged 50 to 60 who received an inactivated influenza vaccine. The rearrangement links TRBV21-1 to TRBJ2-5; TRBD2, the D gene given by the table, was not confirmed from the DNA. TRBV21-1 is flagged as a pseudogene. The material was PBMCs from blood, obtained more than 4 days after vaccination. The CDR3 DNA sequence: TGTGCCAGCAGCCCAAGCGGGAGGGCCCCTCAGACCCAGTACTTC. Its protein is CASSPSGRAPQTQYF.